This TCR beta chain emerged from a study of blood T cell repertoires in COVID-19. Across the study: Researchers got acute and convalescent COVID-19 samples from the United States, Italy and Spain. Sources were T cells, B-cell-depleted T cells, or PBMCs; the material itself was cDNA or gDNA.

Germline V gene data show CDR1 as LGHNA and CDR2 as YSLEER. V lost 0 bases to trimming and J lost 4 bases, with 18 bases between them. This CDR3 contains 17 residues. In the source study's methods: Amplification from reference gene primers served as the basis for estimated nucleated cell counts. TCRdb's table, derived via immunoSEQ multiplex PCR, lists solely in-frame clones and lacks some. The D gene and trimming were derived from the DNA, and the V and J assignments and clone size from that table. The sample lists some 250,000 clones, around nine tenths seen once, with approximately 7% in the top ten.

Sequenced: peripheral blood. The TCR comes from a woman aged 70 to 79 with active or convalescent COVID-19. The chain joins TRBV4-3 to TRBJ1-2; the D gene is possibly TRBD1 (5 bases). CDR3 residues: CASSQDPTTGRFYGYTF. In nucleotides, the CDR3 is TGCGCCAGCAGCCAAGATCCTACCACAGGACGATTCTATGGCTACACCTTC.